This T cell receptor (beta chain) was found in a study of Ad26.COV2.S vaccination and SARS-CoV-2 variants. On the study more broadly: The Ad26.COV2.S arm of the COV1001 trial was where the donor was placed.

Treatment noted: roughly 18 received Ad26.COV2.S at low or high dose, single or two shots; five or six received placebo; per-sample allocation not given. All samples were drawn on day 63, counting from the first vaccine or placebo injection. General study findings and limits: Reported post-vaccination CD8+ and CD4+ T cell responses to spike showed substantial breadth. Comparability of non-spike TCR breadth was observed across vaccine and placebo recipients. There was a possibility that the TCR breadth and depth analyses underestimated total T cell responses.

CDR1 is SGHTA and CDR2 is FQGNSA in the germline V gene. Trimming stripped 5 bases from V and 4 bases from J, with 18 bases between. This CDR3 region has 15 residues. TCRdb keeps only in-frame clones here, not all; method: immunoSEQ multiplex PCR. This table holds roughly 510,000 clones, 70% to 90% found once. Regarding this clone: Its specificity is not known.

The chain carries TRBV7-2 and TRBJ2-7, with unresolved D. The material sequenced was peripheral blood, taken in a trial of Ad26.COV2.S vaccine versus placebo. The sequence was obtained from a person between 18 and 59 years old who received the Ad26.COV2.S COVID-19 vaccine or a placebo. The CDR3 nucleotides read TGTGCCAGCAGCCTACCCCTCATCAGCGCTTACGAGCAGTACTTC. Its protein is CASSLPLISAYEQYF.